Sequencing of this TCR beta chain was carried out in a study of T cells in Graves' hyperthyroidism and ophthalmopathy. Study-wide points: Among thyroid clonotypes expanded above 0.001, most also appeared in blood.

This clonotype was seen at least ten times. Its antigen is unidentified. TCR beta CDR3 regions were amplified from RNA. Initially, a first-round RT-PCR of the TCR CDR3 employed the HTBI primer set. TCRdb fed the multiplex PCR reads into MiXCR, producing one record per CDR3 protein. The table has under 300,000 distinct CDR3 sequences, approximately 14% seen once. The study left out patients who had uncontrolled infection, other autoimmune disease, pregnancy or lactation. This clonotype was sampled from a woman aged 40 to 50 with Graves' hyperthyroidism. Sequencing input: blood.

The CDR3 region has the DNA TGCAGCGCAACAAGGGGGCGCGACACTGAAGCTTTCTTT. Translation gives CSATRGRDTEAFF. The rearrangement links TRBV29-1 to TRBJ1-1, with 7 bases that match TRBD1. Germline CDR1 and CDR2: SQVTM and ANQGSEA. The CDR3 sequence is 13 residues long. V shed 7 bases and J 3 bases; nucleotides not matched to a gene: 8. The full variable domain, with the rest looked up from reference TRBV29-1 and TRBJ1-1, is SAVISQKPSRDICQRGTSLTIQCQVDSQVTMMFWYRQQPGQSLTLIATANQGSEATYESGFVIDKFPISRPNLTFSTLTVSNMSPEDSSIYLCSATRGRDTEAFFGQGTRLTVV.